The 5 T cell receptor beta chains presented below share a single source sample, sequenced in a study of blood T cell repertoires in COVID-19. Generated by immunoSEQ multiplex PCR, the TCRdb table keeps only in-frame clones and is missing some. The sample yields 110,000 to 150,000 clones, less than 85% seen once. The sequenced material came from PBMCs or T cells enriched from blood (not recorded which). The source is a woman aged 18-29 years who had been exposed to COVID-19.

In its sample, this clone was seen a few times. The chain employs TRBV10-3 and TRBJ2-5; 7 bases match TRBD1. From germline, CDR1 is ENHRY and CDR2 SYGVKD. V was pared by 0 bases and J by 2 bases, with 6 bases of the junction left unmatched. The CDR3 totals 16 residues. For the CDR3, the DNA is TGTGCCATCAGTGAGTCGTCAGGGGGTAATCAAGAGACCCAGTACTTC. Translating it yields CAISESSGGNQETQYF.

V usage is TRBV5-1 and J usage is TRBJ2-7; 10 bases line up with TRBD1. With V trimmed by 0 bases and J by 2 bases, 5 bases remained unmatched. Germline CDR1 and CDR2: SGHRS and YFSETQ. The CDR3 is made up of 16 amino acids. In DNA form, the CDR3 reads TGCGCCAGCAGCTTGGGACAGGGGGCGACAACCTACGAGCAGTACTTC. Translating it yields CASSLGQGATTYEQYF.

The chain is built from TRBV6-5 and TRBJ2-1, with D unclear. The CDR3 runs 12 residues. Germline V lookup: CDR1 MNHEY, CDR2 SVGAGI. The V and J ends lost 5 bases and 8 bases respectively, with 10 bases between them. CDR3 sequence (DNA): TGTGCCAGCAGTCCGACTCTCCATGAGCAGTTCTTC. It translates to CASSPTLHEQFF.

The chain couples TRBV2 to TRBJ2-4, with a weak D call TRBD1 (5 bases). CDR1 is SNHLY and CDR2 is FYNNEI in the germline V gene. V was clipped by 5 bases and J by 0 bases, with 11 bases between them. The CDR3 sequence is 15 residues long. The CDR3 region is CASSNRNVAKNIQYF. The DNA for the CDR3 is TGTGCCAGCAGTAACAGGAACGTAGCCAAAAACATTCAGTACTTC.

This chain's CDR3 is CASSPGNSPLHF. The CDR3 coding sequence is TGTGCCAGCAGCCCAGGGAATTCACCCCTCCACTTT. The chain links TRBV9 to TRBJ1-6, with a possible D match to TRBD1 (5 bases). The V end lost 4 bases, the J end lost 7 bases, and 6 bases lay between the germline ends. This CDR3 is built from 12 residues. Germline loops: CDR1 SGDLS, CDR2 YYNGEE.